These T cell receptor beta chains were read from a single sample in a study of post-analysis software for immune sequencing data. TCRdb re-derived calls from the PCR reads in MiXCR, one entry per CDR3 protein. The table records 450,000 or so distinct CDR3 sequences, approximately 46% of them present only once. The sequencing input was blood. The receptor set was obtained from a girl aged 10-17 years with multiple sclerosis. Both conserved end residues are part of each CDR3. D genes are given only for firm matches. Expanded clones are given a class, and other clones once, few, many or no size at all.

d_call,j_call,clone_size,v_call,cdr3_nt,cdr3_aa
.,TRBJ1-5,.,TRBV5-6,TGTGCCAGCAGCTCTCAGGGGATGAATCAGCCCCAGCATTTT,CASSSQGMNQPQHF
TRBD2,TRBJ2-5,.,TRBV20-1,TGCAGTGCTAGAACTCCCGGGAGGGCCCAAGAGACCCAGTACTTC,CSARTPGRAQETQYF
.,TRBJ2-5,.,TRBV7-2,TGTGCCAGCGGGTGGAATATAGCACGAGAGACCCAGTACTTC,CASGWNIARETQYF
TRBD2,TRBJ2-1,.,TRBV12-3/TRBV12-4,TGTGCCAGCAGTTTAACCCCTTTGGCTAGCGGTTGGGGCAATGAGCAGTTCTTC,CASSLTPLASGWGNEQFF
.,TRBJ2-7,.,TRBV9,TGTGCCAGCATACCGGCCAGGGGACACAACTCCTACGAGCAGTACTTC,CASIPARGHNSYEQYF
.,TRBJ2-2,.,TRBV4-2,TGTGCCAGCAGCCAAGCTTGGGACGGATCGAACACCGGGGAGCTGTTTTTT,CASSQAWDGSNTGELFF
.,TRBJ2-3,.,TRBV29-1,TGCAGCGTTGAAGGACTGGAGTTAATATCGGGAGTTGGCACAGATACGCAGTATTTT,CSVEGLELISGVGTDTQYF
.,TRBJ2-2,once,TRBV5-5,TGTGCCAGCAGCCTAACGGACTCGAACACCGGGGAGCTGTTTTTT,CASSLTDSNTGELFF
.,TRBJ2-6,few,TRBV29-1,TGCAGCGTTGAACGGTGGTCCGGGAAGGGTTCTGGGGCCAACGTCCTGACTTTC,CSVERWSGKGSGANVLTF
.,TRBJ2-1,.,TRBV7-2,TGTGCCAGCAGCTTAGGCCCCCCACGATTCAATGAGCAGTTCTTC,CASSLGPPRFNEQFF
.,TRBJ2-5,.,TRBV7-9,TGTGCCAGCAGCTCCGGGCCGACCCAGTACTTC,CASSSGPTQYF
.,TRBJ1-1,.,TRBV12-3/TRBV12-4,TGTGCCAGCAGTCCCGTGGGGAACACTGAAGCTTTCTTT,CASSPVGNTEAFF
.,TRBJ2-2,once,TRBV28,TGTGCCAGCAGTTTGCCAGCGAACACCGGGGAGCTGTTTTTT,CASSLPANTGELFF
.,TRBJ2-6,.,TRBV7-9,TGTGCCAGCAGCTTAGGAGGCGGTAGCGGAACCTCTGGGGCCAACGTCCTGACTTTC,CASSLGGGSGTSGANVLTF
.,TRBJ1-1,.,TRBV7-8,TGTGCCGGCAGCCCCTTTTATGAGAGTGAAGCTTTCTTT,CAGSPFYESEAFF
TRBD1,TRBJ1-4,few,TRBV15,TGTGCCACCAGCAGGAAGGGGGCGATTGGGGAAAAACTGTTTTTT,CATSRKGAIGEKLFF
TRBD2,TRBJ2-3,few,TRBV7-9,TGTGCCAGCAGCAACTGGTTGACTAGCGGTGGGACAGATACGCAGTATTTT,CASSNWLTSGGTDTQYF
.,TRBJ2-2,.,TRBV9,TGTGCCAGCAGCGTAGATCTGGGCGGAAACACCGGGGAGCTGTTTTTT,CASSVDLGGNTGELFF
.,TRBJ2-7,.,TRBV29-1,TGCAGCGTCGTAGCTCCGGGCGAGCAGTACTTC,CSVVAPGEQYF
TRBD2,TRBJ2-7,few,TRBV2,TGTGCCAGCAGTGGACTAGCGGCTGCTTCCTACGAGCAGTACTTC,CASSGLAAASYEQYF
TRBD2,TRBJ2-7,few,TRBV20-1,TGCAGTGCCCCCCCGGGACTAGCGGATTACGAGCAGTACTTC,CSAPPGLADYEQYF
.,TRBJ2-5,.,TRBV7-2,TGTGCCAGCAGCTTAGAAGTCCGCGAGACCCAGTACTTC,CASSLEVRETQYF
.,TRBJ1-1,.,TRBV6-1,TGTGCCAGCGAACCCACTGAAGCTTTCTTT,CASEPTEAFF
.,TRBJ2-7,once,TRBV25-1,TGTGCCAGCAGTAACCGGGACGGGGCCTACGAGCAGTACTTC,CASSNRDGAYEQYF
.,TRBJ2-6,few,TRBV28,TGTGCCACAGGGGGGCAACCTGGGGCCAACGTCCTGACTTTC,CATGGQPGANVLTF
.,TRBJ2-7,few,TRBV10-3,TGTGCCATCAGTAAGTCGGAGGGACGACTGGCCTACGAGCAGTACTTC,CAISKSEGRLAYEQYF
TRBD2,TRBJ2-5,.,TRBV7-2,TGTGCCAGCAGCTATTCGGCGACTAGCGGGAGTAAAGAGACCCAGTACTTC,CASSYSATSGSKETQYF
TRBD2,TRBJ2-1,.,TRBV20-1,TGCAGTGCACTCCAGCGGGAGAACGGGGAATGGCAGTTCTTC,CSALQRENGEWQFF
TRBD2,TRBJ2-7,once,TRBV7-9,TGTGCCAGCAACCCCAGGACTAGCGGGAACTCCTACGAGCAGTACTTC,CASNPRTSGNSYEQYF
TRBD1,TRBJ2-7,few,TRBV27,TGTGCCAGCGGTACAGGGGGAGGCTACGAGCAGTACTTC,CASGTGGGYEQYF
TRBD2,TRBJ2-1,.,TRBV7-2,TGTGCCAGCAGCCCTTCAGCGGGAGTCGCCTACGAGCAGTTCTTC,CASSPSAGVAYEQFF
.,TRBJ1-2,.,TRBV7-6,TGTGCCAGCAGCTTAGCTTCAGGGGCGTCTGGAGGCTACACCTTC,CASSLASGASGGYTF
TRBD2,TRBJ2-1,.,TRBV5-1,TGCGCCAGCAGCCCCTGGAATATAGCGGGAGGCAATGAGCAGTTCTTC,CASSPWNIAGGNEQFF
.,TRBJ2-1,.,TRBV20-1,TGCAACGGCGGAGGAGATAGGGAGGAGCAGTTCTTC,CNGGGDREEQFF
.,TRBJ1-1,.,TRBV29-1,TGCAGCGTTGATCCAGGGGTGAACACTGAAGCTTTCTTT,CSVDPGVNTEAFF
TRBD1,TRBJ1-6,.,TRBV15,TGTGCCACCAGCAGTGTGGACAGGGCGGGTTCACCCCTCCACTTT,CATSSVDRAGSPLHF
TRBD1,TRBJ1-1,.,TRBV20-1,TGCAGTGCTCCAAGGACAGGGGGGACTGAAGCTTTCTTT,CSAPRTGGTEAFF